The 17 T cell receptor beta chains below come from one sample, sequenced in a study of T cells in Graves' hyperthyroidism and ophthalmopathy (dated by TCRdb to about 2019). The library came from multiplex PCR. Data came from an Illumina HiSeq 2000. The TCR beta CDR3 regions were amplified from RNA transcripts. The TCR CDR3 was subjected to a first round of RT-PCR using the HTBI primer set and the Qiagen OneStep RT-PCR kit. TCRdb passed the public sequencing reads through fastp at Q25 and MiXCR, retaining productive beta sequences. Each entry merges the rows of one CDR3 protein and shows their most common DNA and genes. For this sample there are more than 300,000 distinct CDR3 sequences; under 20% appear just once. Less than 45% of the sample goes to the ten largest clones. The sample comprised blood. All receptors come from a man between 18 and 29 years old with Graves' ophthalmopathy.

This clonotype showed up many times. The chain combines TRBV7-8 with TRBJ1-2; D is unclear. Germline V CDR1 and CDR2: SGHVS, FQNEAQ. There are 17 residues in the CDR3. V lost 1 base and J lost 1, with 16 bases in between. In DNA, the CDR3 is TGTGCCAGCAGCTTAGTCCAGTCCGGGAAACTTAACTATGGCTACACCTTC. Translation gives CASSLVQSGKLNYGYTF.

The rearrangement joins TRBV6-2 or TRBV6-3 to TRBJ2-7; D may correspond to TRBD1 or TRBD2 (5 bases each). CDR3 length equals 13 residues. The V end lost 7 bases, the J end lost 9 bases, and 19 bases lay between the germline ends. Germline CDR1 MNHEY, CDR2 SVGEGT. The CDR3 region is CASTRGTLPPQYF. In DNA, the CDR3 is TGTGCCAGCACGAGAGGGACCCTCCCACCGCAGTACTTC.

This clonotype was detected many times. The chain couples TRBV2 to TRBJ2-7; D may be TRBD1 or TRBD2 (5 bases each). From germline, CDR1 is SNHLY and CDR2 FYNNEI. V was cut by 6 bases and J by 4 bases, with 16 bases left in between. The length of the CDR3 is 14 residues. The CDR3, as DNA: TGTGCCAGCAGAGGTCGACGGGGCCCTTACGAGCAGTACTTC. Translating it yields CASRGRRGPYEQYF.

This clonotype has ten or more counts. The rearrangement links TRBV7-9 to TRBJ2-7, with D perhaps given as TRBD1 or TRBD2 (6 bases each). Germline values: CDR1 SEHNR, CDR2 FQNEAQ (reference sequence). The V end lost 1 base, the J end lost 5 bases, and 12 bases lay between the germline ends. The CDR3 is made up of 14 amino acids. CDR3 coding DNA: TGTGCCAGCAGCTTAGGGGGGGCGGGTGACGAGCAGTACTTC. As protein: CASSLGGAGDEQYF.

This clonotype was counted a few times. The CDR3 here is CASSVAGAGETQYF. The CDR3 DNA reads TGTGCCAGCAGCGTGGCGGGGGCGGGGGAGACCCAGTACTTC. The V and J genes are TRBV5-4 and TRBJ2-5; possibly TRBD2 for D (7 bases). The CDR3 has 14 amino acids. Germline CDR1 and CDR2: SGHNT and YYREEE (reference sequence). V was shortened by 4 bases and J by 5 bases, with 15 bases between the two germline ends. Full variable domain (rest looked up from reference TRBV5-4 and TRBJ2-5): ETGVTQSPTHLIKTRGQQVTLRCSSQSGHNTVSWYQQALGQGPQFIFQYYREEENGRGNFPPRFSGLQFPNYSSELNVNALELDDSALYLCASSVAGAGETQYFGPGTRLLVL.

The chain employs TRBV29-1 and TRBJ1-4; D gene unclear. The germline gives CDR1 SQVTM, CDR2 ANQGSEA. V lost 5 bases and J 6 bases, leaving 13 bases between the germline ends. The CDR3 loop spans 13 amino acids. CDR3 protein: CSVSTVADEKLFF. The CDR3 DNA follows: TGCAGCGTTTCGACGGTGGCGGATGAAAAACTGTTTTTT.

At least ten counts were recorded for this clonotype. This chain joins TRBV11-2 and TRBJ2-7; D remains unclear. The CDR3 loop spans 14 amino acids. V lost 4 bases and J 7 bases, leaving 17 bases between the germline ends. CDR1 and CDR2 (germline): SGHAT, FQNNGV. The CDR3 nucleotides are TGTGCCAGCAGCTCCGTACGGTTACGGCAAGAGCAGTACTTC. Translation gives CASSSVRLRQEQYF.

This clonotype has a count of ten or more. The J gene is TRBJ2-2, the V gene TRBV13; maybe TRBD2 (5 bases). This CDR3 region has 17 residues. Per the germline V gene, CDR1 is PRHDT and CDR2 is FYEKMQ (reference sequence). Trimming took 5 bases from V and 0 from J, leaving 16 bases between them. As DNA, the CDR3 is TGTGCCAGCAGCCGCGCCCTCGATAGCGCGAACACCGGGGAGCTGTTTTTT. Protein: CASSRALDSANTGELFF.

A single count supports this clonotype. The V gene is TRBV2, the J gene TRBJ1-2, with 10 bases fitting TRBD1. J gave up 6 bases and V 6 bases, and 7 bases lay outside the gene matches. This CDR3 spans 14 amino acids. CDR1 and CDR2 (germline): SNHLY, FYNNEI. The CDR3 is CASRSGQGGNGYTF. The CDR3 DNA follows: TGTGCCAGCAGATCCGGACAGGGGGGTAATGGCTACACCTTC.

Many counts were recorded for this clonotype. This chain connects TRBV13 to TRBJ1-2, with 7 nucleotides matching TRBD1. The CDR3 runs 13 residues. V shed 5 bases, J shed 4 bases, and the junction held 4 bases outside the gene matches. Germline values: CDR1 PRHDT, CDR2 FYEKMQ (reference sequence). CDR3 sequence (DNA): TGTGCCAGCAGCCCCCGGACAGGCTATGGCTACACCTTC. The encoded protein is CASSPRTGYGYTF. The whole variable domain, remainder taken from reference TRBV13 and TRBJ1-2, is AAGVIQSPRHLIKEKRETATLKCYPIPRHDTVYWYQQGPGQDPQFLISFYEKMQSDKGSIPDRFSAQQFSDYHSELNMSSLELGDSALYFCASSPRTGYGYTFGSGTRLTVV.

This clonotype appeared once. The V and J genes are TRBV20-1 and TRBJ2-1; 8 bases line up with TRBD2. There are 16 residues in the CDR3. J lost 5 bases, V lost 3 bases, and 12 bases had no gene match. Germline V lookup: CDR1 DFQATT, CDR2 SNEGSKA (reference sequence). In nucleotides, the CDR3 is TGCAGTGCTAGCGAGTGGGGCGGGAGGAGGCACAATGAGCAGTTCTTC. Protein: CSASEWGGRRHNEQFF.

This clonotype was observed many times. The chain uses TRBV7-9 and TRBJ2-7; D call uncertain. This CDR3 is 12 amino acids long. CDR1 is SEHNR and CDR2 is FQNEAQ in the germline V gene (reference sequence). Trimming removed 3 bases at V and 1 base at J, with 4 bases between. CDR3 in amino acids: CASSFASYEQYF. The CDR3 DNA sequence: TGTGCCAGCAGCTTTGCGTCCTACGAGCAGTACTTC.

The chain is built from TRBV4-1 and TRBJ2-2, with no clear D. Germline CDR1 and CDR2: MGHRA and YSYEKL. The length of the CDR3 is 14 residues. The germline V and J ends were trimmed by 3 bases and 0 bases, with 5 bases remaining between them. CDR3 in DNA: TGCGCCAGCAGCCACCACACGAACACCGGGGAGCTGTTTTTT. This translates into CASSHHTNTGELFF.

V gene TRBV19 combines with J gene TRBJ1-2; 7 nucleotides align to TRBD1. CDR1 LNHDA and CDR2 SQIVND come from the germline V gene (reference sequence). The CDR3 consists of 14 residues. Trimming at V came to 6 bases and at J to 3 bases, leaving 7 bases not matched to a gene. The CDR3 bases are TGTGCCAGTAGCCCCTTTCAGGGGGACTATGGCTACACCTTC. Its protein product is CASSPFQGDYGYTF.

The sample holds many counts of this clonotype. This chain joins TRBV20-1 and TRBJ2-7; TRBD1 is a possible D gene (5 bases). Per germline, CDR1 DFQATT and CDR2 SNEGSKA (reference sequence). The CDR3 has 14 amino acids. Trimming stripped 5 bases from V and 3 bases from J, with 17 bases between. The CDR3 is CSAPSLEQGYEQYF. In nucleotides, the CDR3 is TGCAGTGCTCCCTCATTGGAGCAGGGCTACGAGCAGTACTTC.

The table lists this clonotype with many counts. The V gene is TRBV28, the J gene TRBJ2-7; tentatively, D is TRBD2 (5 bases). The germline V gene encodes CDR1 MDHEN and CDR2 SYDVKM. Trimming pared 8 bases from V and 1 base from J, leaving 18 bases between. This CDR3 comprises 15 residues. The CDR3 coding sequence is TGTGCCAGCGGAGGACGAGGTGGCGTATCCTACGAGCAGTACTTC. It is translated as CASGGRGGVSYEQYF. Full variable domain (outside the CDR3, taken from reference TRBV28 and TRBJ2-7): DVKVTQSSRYLVKRTGEKVFLECVQDMDHENMFWYRQDPGLGLRLIYFSYDVKMKEKGDIPEGYSVSREKKERFSLILESASTNQTSMYLCASGGRGGVSYEQYFGPGTRLTVT.

This clonotype was seen repeatedly, ten times or more. The J gene is TRBJ1-1, the V gene TRBV6-5; 8 positions match TRBD1. In germline, CDR1 is MNHEY, CDR2 SVGAGI. This CDR3 comprises 14 residues. After removal of 2 bases from V and 3 bases from J, the junction contained 2 bases not matched to a gene. Here the CDR3 reads CASSYETGDTEAFF. For the CDR3, the DNA is TGTGCCAGCAGTTACGAGACAGGGGACACTGAAGCTTTCTTT.